This T cell receptor (beta chain) was retrieved from a study of cytomegalovirus exposure and HLA in healthy donors. Primers included in the PCR were 60 Vbeta and 13 Jbeta primers. Only in-frame clones appear in the TCRdb table, and some are missing; sequencing was by immunoSEQ multiplex PCR. The profile shows about 100,000 clones, 70% to 80% of them singletons. The CDR3 extends over 14 amino acids. This receptor was identified in a young woman in good health and CMV-seropositive. The chain has TRBV12-2 and TRBJ2-7; the table's D call, TRBD1, has no DNA check behind it. TRBV12-2 is a documented pseudogene. The sample consisted of PBMCs. Here the CDR3 DNA reads TGTGCAAGTCGCATAGAGGACAGGGGATACGAGCAGTACTTC. Amino acids: CASRIEDRGYEQYF.